These 9 T cell receptor beta chains were all obtained from the same sample, sequenced in a study of blood T cell repertoires in COVID-19. Sequencing was performed with immunoSEQ multiplex PCR; in TCRdb, only in-frame clones are kept and a portion is missing. Here the sample spans about 150,000 clones, 65% to 90% being singletons. Sequencing input: peripheral blood. The source is an older woman with COVID-19, enrolled during active disease.

The CDR3 coding sequence is TGTGCCAGCTCAGGGACAGCGAACACTGAAGCTTTCTTT. It yields the protein CASSGTANTEAFF. The V and J genes are TRBV18 and TRBJ1-1; 7 bases align to TRBD1. The germline V gene has CDR1 KGHSH and CDR2 LQKENI. Unmatched junction bases numbered 1, after V lost 5 bases and J lost 1 base. There are 13 residues in the CDR3.

The rearrangement joins TRBV25-1 to TRBJ1-2; 9 nucleotides agree with TRBD1. The ends lost 5 bases at V and 8 bases at J; junction bases unmatched: 18. Germline CDR1 is MGHDK and CDR2 is SYGVNS. This CDR3 comprises 17 residues. The CDR3 DNA is TGTGCCAGCAGTTCAGTCTCCCCCGGGACAGGGTGGAGCGGCTACACCTTC. Its protein product is CASSSVSPGTGWSGYTF.

The chain uses TRBV18 and TRBJ1-5; D is uncertain. This CDR3 is built from 14 residues. Germline lookup yields CDR1 KGHSH and CDR2 LQKENI. V lost 2 bases and J 11 bases, leaving 16 bases between the germline ends. Written as DNA, the CDR3 is TGTGCCAGCTCACCAAATACAGACCAATCAGCCCAGCATTTT. Protein sequence: CASSPNTDQSAQHF.

This clone was picked up one time. V and J are TRBV7-9 and TRBJ2-5; D possibly corresponds to TRBD2 (6 bases). The ends were cut back, 1 base at V and 1 base at J, with 10 bases in the middle. The germline V gene encodes CDR1 SEHNR and CDR2 FQNEAQ (reference sequence). The CDR3 covers 15 residues. The CDR3 reads CASSLDRGIQETQYF. The CDR3 DNA sequence: TGTGCCAGCAGCTTAGACCGGGGGATCCAAGAGACCCAGTACTTC.

This clone was counted once. The chain uses TRBV2 and TRBJ2-5, with 11 bases that match TRBD2. J lost 5 bases, V lost 5 bases, and 1 base had no gene match. Germline CDR1 is SNHLY and CDR2 is FYNNEI. The CDR3 totals 13 residues. CDR3 nucleotides: TGTGCCAGCAGTCGACTAGCGGGGGAGACCCAGTACTTC. This sequence encodes CASSRLAGETQYF.

This chain connects TRBV7-9 to TRBJ1-1; D not certain. Germline assignment: CDR1 SEHNR and CDR2 FQNEAQ (reference sequence). Deletions cut 4 bases from V and 8 bases from J, with 14 bases between. The CDR3 covers 13 residues. The CDR3 reads CASSSPGSWEAFF. The CDR3 nucleotides read TGTGCCAGCAGCTCCCCAGGCTCTTGGGAAGCTTTCTTT.

The chain employs TRBV9 and TRBJ1-2; TRBD1 matches 9 bases. With V trimmed by 1 base and J by 7 bases, 5 bases remained unmatched. Germline CDR1 SGDLS, CDR2 YYNGEE. The CDR3 loop spans 14 amino acids. The CDR3 spells CASSVTSDRGGYTF. CDR3 nucleotide sequence: TGTGCCAGCAGCGTAACCTCGGACAGGGGTGGCTACACCTTC.

This clone came up a few times. The V call is TRBV6-4, the J call TRBJ1-6; 7 positions agree with TRBD1. Germline CDR1 is MRHNA and CDR2 is SNTAGT. J was trimmed by 8 bases and V by 8 bases; bases with no gene match: 6. This CDR3 comprises 13 residues. CDR3 in amino acids: CASSQTGDSPLHF. DNA of the CDR3: TGTGCCAGCTCCCAAACAGGGGATTCACCCCTCCACTTT.

The chain joins TRBV9 to TRBJ1-3; D may be TRBD1 (6 bases). Germline V gives CDR1 SGDLS, CDR2 YYNGEE. Trimming shortened V by 2 bases and J by 4 bases, and 10 bases separated the two germline ends. The CDR3 sequence is 14 residues long. CDR3 amino acids: CASSVTGSGNTIYF. The CDR3 coding sequence is TGTGCCAGCAGCGTGACAGGTTCCGGAAACACCATATATTTT. The complete variable domain, with remaining parts taken from reference TRBV9 and TRBJ1-3, reads DSGVTQTPKHLITATGQRVTLRCSPRSGDLSVYWYQQSLDQGLQFLIQYYNGEERAKGNILERFSAQQFPDLHSELNLSSLELGDSALYFCASSVTGSGNTIYFGEGSWLTVV.